These T cell receptor beta chains were read from a single sample in a study of blood T cell repertoires in COVID-19. The assay was immunoSEQ multiplex PCR, and TCRdb's table has in-frame clones only and misses some. This table holds hundreds of thousands of clones, roughly 90% found once. What was sequenced was peripheral blood. The receptor source for this set is a woman aged 55 to 70 with COVID-19, enrolled during active disease. Each CDR3 is given with its conserved first and last residue. Fields, in order: V gene, D gene, J gene, clone size, CDR3 DNA, CDR3 protein. The D gene is left open where the match is weak. Clone size, where shown, is once, few, many, or a class for clones that have expanded.

V gene: TRBV19; D gene: TRBD1; J gene: TRBJ1-1; clone size: .; CDR3 DNA: TGTGCCAGTAGTCTCCGACAGGGCTCTTGGATCACTGAAGCTTTCTTT; CDR3 protein: CASSLRQGSWITEAFF
V gene: TRBV9; D gene: TRBD1; J gene: TRBJ2-1; clone size: once; CDR3 DNA: TGTGCCAGCAGCGGAGGGACAGGGGATGAGCAGTTCTTC; CDR3 protein: CASSGGTGDEQFF
V gene: TRBV18; D gene: TRBD2; J gene: TRBJ2-1; clone size: .; CDR3 DNA: TGTGCCAGCTCACCCGCCGGGACTAGCGGATACAATGAGCAGTTCTTC; CDR3 protein: CASSPAGTSGYNEQFF
V gene: TRBV7-6; D gene: .; J gene: TRBJ2-7; clone size: .; CDR3 DNA: TGTGCCAGCAGCCCCCAGGCAGCAGGGCAAAAGGACGAGCAGTACTTC; CDR3 protein: CASSPQAAGQKDEQYF
V gene: TRBV30; D gene: .; J gene: TRBJ1-3; clone size: .; CDR3 DNA: TGTGCCTGGAGTGTTAGACAGACCTCTGGAAACACCATATATTTT; CDR3 protein: CAWSVRQTSGNTIYF
V gene: TRBV4-3; D gene: .; J gene: TRBJ1-2; clone size: .; CDR3 DNA: TGCGCCAGCAGCCCCGGGACTCCGGGCCATGGCTACACCTTC; CDR3 protein: CASSPGTPGHGYTF
V gene: TRBV7-3; D gene: TRBD1; J gene: TRBJ1-1; clone size: few; CDR3 DNA: TGTGCCAGTTCCAGGGGGCGCGACACTGAAGCTTTCTTT; CDR3 protein: CASSRGRDTEAFF
V gene: TRBV7-9; D gene: .; J gene: TRBJ2-3; clone size: .; CDR3 DNA: TGTGCCAGCAGCATCCCGGGACTTCCAGATACGCAGTATTTT; CDR3 protein: CASSIPGLPDTQYF
V gene: TRBV29-1; D gene: TRBD2; J gene: TRBJ2-1; clone size: .; CDR3 DNA: TGCAGCGGCTGGGGACTAGCGTCAAACAATGAGCAGTTCTTC; CDR3 protein: CSGWGLASNNEQFF
V gene: TRBV27; D gene: TRBD2; J gene: TRBJ2-1; clone size: .; CDR3 DNA: TGTGCCAGCAGTTTATGGGGCGGGGGTTTAAATGAGCAGTTCTTC; CDR3 protein: CASSLWGGGLNEQFF
V gene: TRBV9; D gene: .; J gene: TRBJ2-7; clone size: .; CDR3 DNA: TGTGCCAGCAGCGTAGGAGGCCAGGGTCCCTTCGAGCAGTACTTC; CDR3 protein: CASSVGGQGPFEQYF
V gene: TRBV29-1; D gene: .; J gene: TRBJ1-2; clone size: .; CDR3 DNA: TGCAGCGTTCTACCCCAGACTGACCCGGTGCGCTATGGCTACACCTTC; CDR3 protein: CSVLPQTDPVRYGYTF
V gene: TRBV5-6; D gene: .; J gene: TRBJ1-3; clone size: .; CDR3 DNA: TGTGCCAGCAGCTCCCGGGACACTTCTGGAAACACCATATATTTT; CDR3 protein: CASSSRDTSGNTIYF
V gene: TRBV6-2/TRBV6-3; D gene: TRBD1; J gene: TRBJ1-2; clone size: many; CDR3 DNA: TGTGCCAGCAGTCCCCAGGGGGCTAACTATGGCTACACCTTC; CDR3 protein: CASSPQGANYGYTF
V gene: TRBV5-1; D gene: TRBD1; J gene: TRBJ1-1; clone size: .; CDR3 DNA: TGCGCCAGCAGGACGACAGGGGGCGCTGAAGCTTTCTTT; CDR3 protein: CASRTTGGAEAFF
V gene: TRBV19; D gene: TRBD2; J gene: TRBJ2-1; clone size: once; CDR3 DNA: TGTGCCAGTAGTACCGCCTCTAGCGGGGCCTACAATGAGCAGTTCTTC; CDR3 protein: CASSTASSGAYNEQFF
V gene: TRBV5-1; D gene: .; J gene: TRBJ2-7; clone size: .; CDR3 DNA: TGCGCCAGCAGCTTCCCTGGGTTTGCGGGGGCAGACGACGCTCTAATGGAGCAGTACTTC; CDR3 protein: CASSFPGFAGADDALMEQYF
V gene: TRBV27; D gene: .; J gene: TRBJ1-1; clone size: .; CDR3 DNA: TGTGCCAGCTGTTCGACGGGTGGGACTGAAGCTTTCTTT; CDR3 protein: CASCSTGGTEAFF
V gene: TRBV2; D gene: .; J gene: TRBJ2-3; clone size: .; CDR3 DNA: TGTGCCAGCAGCCAGACAGGTAGCACAGATACGCAGTATTTT; CDR3 protein: CASSQTGSTDTQYF
V gene: TRBV29-1; D gene: .; J gene: TRBJ1-1; clone size: .; CDR3 DNA: TGCAGCGTTTCGGGGGGCTGGGGCACTGAAGCTTTCTTT; CDR3 protein: CSVSGGWGTEAFF
V gene: TRBV5-1; D gene: .; J gene: TRBJ2-3; clone size: .; CDR3 DNA: TGCGCCAGCAGCTTGAGCCAGGCCTGGGGCGCTGGCACAGATACGCAGTATTTT; CDR3 protein: CASSLSQAWGAGTDTQYF
V gene: TRBV7-2; D gene: TRBD2; J gene: TRBJ2-4; clone size: .; CDR3 DNA: TGTGCCAGCAGTTCAAGCGGCGGGGGGGCCCGGTACATTCAGTACTTC; CDR3 protein: CASSSSGGGARYIQYF
V gene: TRBV5-5; D gene: TRBD1; J gene: TRBJ2-2; clone size: once; CDR3 DNA: TGTGCCAGCAGACTATACAGGGGCACCGGGGAGCTGTTTTTT; CDR3 protein: CASRLYRGTGELFF
V gene: TRBV4-2; D gene: .; J gene: TRBJ1-3; clone size: .; CDR3 DNA: TGTGCCAGCAGCCAAGATATACGAGAATTGAGCTCTGGAAACACCATATATTTT; CDR3 protein: CASSQDIRELSSGNTIYF
V gene: TRBV19; D gene: .; J gene: TRBJ1-5; clone size: .; CDR3 DNA: TGTGCCAGTACAGAGACTCTTAGCAATCAGCCCCAGCATTTT; CDR3 protein: CASTETLSNQPQHF
V gene: TRBV7-2; D gene: TRBD2; J gene: TRBJ2-5; clone size: .; CDR3 DNA: TGTGCCAGCAGCTTCCAACGGGGGGGTCAAGAGACCCAGTACTTC; CDR3 protein: CASSFQRGGQETQYF
V gene: TRBV29-1; D gene: TRBD1; J gene: TRBJ1-1; clone size: .; CDR3 DNA: TGCAGCGTTGACGCAGGGGGCGGAAATACTGAAGCTTTCTTT; CDR3 protein: CSVDAGGGNTEAFF
V gene: TRBV19; D gene: TRBD1; J gene: TRBJ1-2; clone size: .; CDR3 DNA: TGTGCCAGTAGTCCCGGGACAGGCTATGGCTACACCTTC; CDR3 protein: CASSPGTGYGYTF
V gene: TRBV12-5; D gene: .; J gene: TRBJ1-1; clone size: .; CDR3 DNA: TGTGCTAGTGGTTTGTTATCAGCGGAGTGGACTGAAGCTTTCTTT; CDR3 protein: CASGLLSAEWTEAFF
V gene: TRBV7-9; D gene: .; J gene: TRBJ2-7; clone size: .; CDR3 DNA: TGTGCCAGCAGCTTTCGTCAGGGGTCCGCCTACGAGCAGTACTTC; CDR3 protein: CASSFRQGSAYEQYF
V gene: TRBV7-9; D gene: .; J gene: TRBJ2-2; clone size: .; CDR3 DNA: TGTGCCAGCAGCTTGGGGGGCACCGGGGAGCTGTTTTTT; CDR3 protein: CASSLGGTGELFF
V gene: TRBV9; D gene: .; J gene: TRBJ1-1; clone size: .; CDR3 DNA: TGTGCCAGCAGCGTAACTCCAGGGGTTGGCATGAACACTGAAGCTTTCTTT; CDR3 protein: CASSVTPGVGMNTEAFF
V gene: TRBV3-1/TRBV3-2; D gene: TRBD1; J gene: TRBJ1-1; clone size: .; CDR3 DNA: TGTGCCAGCAGCCAAGTTAGGGTTCGCCAGGGGGACACTGAAGCTTTCTTT; CDR3 protein: CASSQVRVRQGDTEAFF
V gene: TRBV19; D gene: .; J gene: TRBJ1-5; clone size: .; CDR3 DNA: TGTGCCAGTAGTGCCAGGGGTGAGGATCAGCCCCAGCATTTT; CDR3 protein: CASSARGEDQPQHF
V gene: TRBV14; D gene: .; J gene: TRBJ1-2; clone size: .; CDR3 DNA: TGTGCCAGCAGCCCACTGGACAGAAACTATGGCTACACCTTC; CDR3 protein: CASSPLDRNYGYTF
V gene: TRBV5-4; D gene: .; J gene: TRBJ2-1; clone size: .; CDR3 DNA: TGTGCCAGCAGCTTGGTCTCAGGGCCCCACAATGAGCAGTTCTTC; CDR3 protein: CASSLVSGPHNEQFF
V gene: TRBV6-5; D gene: TRBD1; J gene: TRBJ2-7; clone size: .; CDR3 DNA: TGTGCCAGCAGTTACAGAGGGGGCAGCGACGAGCAGTACTTC; CDR3 protein: CASSYRGGSDEQYF
V gene: TRBV19; D gene: .; J gene: TRBJ1-4; clone size: .; CDR3 DNA: TGTGCCAGCAAACTTCAGGGTGCAACTAATGAAAAACTGTTTTTT; CDR3 protein: CASKLQGATNEKLFF
V gene: TRBV4-1; D gene: .; J gene: TRBJ1-3; clone size: .; CDR3 DNA: TGCGCCAGCAGCCAAGTGGCAGGGAATGGAAACACCATATATTTT; CDR3 protein: CASSQVAGNGNTIYF
V gene: TRBV3-1/TRBV3-2; D gene: .; J gene: TRBJ1-4; clone size: .; CDR3 DNA: TGTGCCAGCAGCGGGGAGGGTGAAAAACTGTTTTTT; CDR3 protein: CASSGEGEKLFF
V gene: TRBV6-1; D gene: .; J gene: TRBJ1-2; clone size: .; CDR3 DNA: TGTGCCAGCAGTTATATTCAGGGCTATGGCTACACCTTC; CDR3 protein: CASSYIQGYGYTF
V gene: TRBV7-9; D gene: .; J gene: TRBJ1-2; clone size: once; CDR3 DNA: TGTGCCAGCAGCTTTGGGGCGGCTCCTGGCTACACCTTC; CDR3 protein: CASSFGAAPGYTF
V gene: TRBV14; D gene: .; J gene: TRBJ2-5; clone size: .; CDR3 DNA: TGTGCCAGCAGCCGGGGACTGCAAGAGACCCAGTACTTC; CDR3 protein: CASSRGLQETQYF
V gene: TRBV3-1/TRBV3-2; D gene: .; J gene: TRBJ1-1; clone size: .; CDR3 DNA: TGTGCCAGCAGCCCCCGGGGGGGGAACACTGAAGCTTTCTTT; CDR3 protein: CASSPRGGNTEAFF
V gene: TRBV5-1; D gene: TRBD1; J gene: TRBJ2-7; clone size: .; CDR3 DNA: TGCGCCAGCAGCGTGGACAGGGGCCGCTACGAGCAGTACTTC; CDR3 protein: CASSVDRGRYEQYF
V gene: TRBV5-1; D gene: TRBD2; J gene: TRBJ2-3; clone size: .; CDR3 DNA: TGCGCCAGCAGCGGAATTGCGGGAGCAAGCACAGATACGCAGTATTTT; CDR3 protein: CASSGIAGASTDTQYF
V gene: TRBV14; D gene: .; J gene: TRBJ2-5; clone size: .; CDR3 DNA: TGTGCCAGCAGCCAAGGGGTCCTGGGGCCAGGGGAGACCCAGTACTTC; CDR3 protein: CASSQGVLGPGETQYF
V gene: TRBV7-9; D gene: TRBD1; J gene: TRBJ1-4; clone size: .; CDR3 DNA: TGTGCCAGCAGAGAGGGGACAGGGGGCGGCCCTAATGAAAAACTGTTTTTT; CDR3 protein: CASREGTGGGPNEKLFF
V gene: TRBV9; D gene: .; J gene: TRBJ1-2; clone size: once; CDR3 DNA: TGTGCCAGCGGCAGGGGCGACTATGGCTACACCTTC; CDR3 protein: CASGRGDYGYTF
V gene: TRBV7-6; D gene: TRBD1; J gene: TRBJ2-7; clone size: .; CDR3 DNA: TGTGCCAGCAGCTCGATTCGGGACAGACCCTACGAGCAGTACTTC; CDR3 protein: CASSSIRDRPYEQYF
V gene: TRBV4-2; D gene: .; J gene: TRBJ2-7; clone size: .; CDR3 DNA: TGTGCCAGCAGCCAAACCACACAGGGTAACCCCCACGAGCAGTACTTC; CDR3 protein: CASSQTTQGNPHEQYF
V gene: TRBV4-1; D gene: .; J gene: TRBJ2-7; clone size: .; CDR3 DNA: TGCGCCAGCAGCCAAGCCAGGGGGGCAGGGGGTCTCTCCTACGAGCAGTACTTC; CDR3 protein: CASSQARGAGGLSYEQYF
V gene: TRBV6-5; D gene: .; J gene: TRBJ2-1; clone size: .; CDR3 DNA: TGTGCCAGCAGTTATTCGGGGGTAGTTGTCTACAATGAGCAGTTCTTC; CDR3 protein: CASSYSGVVVYNEQFF
V gene: TRBV27; D gene: .; J gene: TRBJ1-5; clone size: .; CDR3 DNA: TGTGCCAGCAGTTTAAACTACAGGGATCAGCCCCAGCATTTT; CDR3 protein: CASSLNYRDQPQHF
V gene: TRBV18; D gene: .; J gene: TRBJ2-7; clone size: .; CDR3 DNA: TGTGCCAGCTCACCACCCCCCAGGATGGGCTCTTGGGAGCAGTACTTC; CDR3 protein: CASSPPPRMGSWEQYF